Each of the 22 T cell receptor beta chains below was sequenced from the same sample in a study of PD-L1 blockade in urothelial cancer. Specified time point: pretreatment peripheral blood. The data were produced by immunoSEQ multiplex PCR, yet TCRdb's version contains in-frame clones alone and is incomplete. The table lists about 63,000 clones, around 81% of them singletons, with around 5.7% in the top ten. Sequences were derived from PBMCs, sampled around atezolizumab (anti-PD-L1) treatment. These receptors were taken from a man aged 70 or older with urothelial cancer.

J is TRBJ2-3 and V is TRBV19; maybe TRBD2 (6 bases). Per the germline V gene, CDR1 is LNHDA and CDR2 is SQIVND (reference sequence). The CDR3 consists of 15 residues. Trimming took off 2 bases at V and 1 base at J, with 10 bases between the two ends. CDR3 DNA: TGTGCCAGTAGTATACCTACGGGAGGCACAGATACGCAGTATTTT. Protein sequence: CASSIPTGGTDTQYF.

This sequence joins TRBV19 and TRBJ2-7, with TRBD2 identical over 13 bases. Trimming took 5 bases from V and 2 from J; bases not matched to a gene: 12. The germline V gene has CDR1 LNHDA and CDR2 SQIVND (reference sequence). The CDR3 runs 18 residues. The chain's CDR3 is CASSARTSGGPRTYEQYF. The CDR3 nucleotides are TGTGCCAGTAGTGCCCGGACTAGCGGGGGCCCCCGTACCTACGAGCAGTACTTC. The full variable domain, in which reference TRBV19 and TRBJ2-7 provide the parts outside the CDR3, is DGGITQSPKYLFRKEGQNVTLSCEQNLNHDAMYWYRQDPGQGLRLIYYSQIVNDFQKGDIAEGYSVSREKKESFPLTVTSAQKNPTAFYLCASSARTSGGPRTYEQYFGPGTRLTVT.

This clone has only one observation. This chain uses TRBV7-3 with TRBJ2-2; 10 positions match TRBD1. The CDR3 covers 16 residues. CDR1 SGHTA and CDR2 FQGTGA come from the germline V gene. With V trimmed by 5 bases and J by 2 bases, 5 bases remained unmatched. For the CDR3, the DNA is TGTGCCAGCAGCCCAGACAGGGGGCCTAACACCGGGGAGCTGTTTTTT. It yields the protein CASSPDRGPNTGELFF.

The gene calls are TRBV6-5 and TRBJ2-7; 10 nucleotides match TRBD1. The CDR3 spans 15 residues. The V and J ends lost 10 bases and 2 bases, in that order; junction bases with no gene match: 11. The germline V gene has CDR1 MNHEY and CDR2 SVGAGI. CDR3 protein: CATQRGQGTTYEQYF. CDR3 nucleotides: TGTGCCACCCAACGGGGACAGGGGACTACCTACGAGCAGTACTTC.

This clone was recorded only once. V is TRBV5-1 and J is TRBJ2-3; D gene uncertain. Germline values: CDR1 SGHRS, CDR2 YFSETQ. The CDR3 consists of 15 residues. Trimming took 0 bases from V and 2 from J, leaving 10 bases between them. In DNA, the CDR3 is TGCGCCAGCAGCTTGGATGGGCAGGACACAGATACGCAGTATTTT. Its protein is CASSLDGQDTDTQYF.

The rearrangement uses TRBV5-4 and TRBJ2-3; TRBD1 is a possible D gene (5 bases). The CDR3 totals 13 residues. The V and J ends lost 4 bases and 3 bases respectively, with 9 bases between them. CDR1 is SGHNT and CDR2 is YYREEE in the germline V gene (reference sequence). CDR3 region: CASSARQTDTQYF. The CDR3 DNA follows: TGTGCCAGCAGCGCGCGACAGACAGATACGCAGTATTTT.

This clone was seen more than once but under ten times. The chain combines TRBV6-1 with TRBJ1-1; D uncertain. This CDR3 comprises 15 residues. V lost 7 bases and J 0 bases, leaving 15 bases between the germline ends. Germline V lookup: CDR1 MNHNS, CDR2 SASEGT. CDR3 DNA sequence: TGTGCCAGCACCCTTAGGGAGCCCATGAACACTGAAGCTTTCTTT. Protein: CASTLREPMNTEAFF.

The chain has TRBV6-5 and TRBJ2-1; D is unclear. CDR3 length equals 12 residues. Trimming stripped 2 bases from V and 6 bases from J, with 5 bases between. Germline values: CDR1 MNHEY, CDR2 SVGAGI. CDR3 nucleotide sequence: TGTGCCAGCAGTTACGGCCCCAATGAGCAGTTCTTC. Encoded protein: CASSYGPNEQFF.

This clone was detected a few times. This rearrangement joins TRBV7-2 to TRBJ2-3; the D gene is possibly TRBD1 (6 bases). This CDR3 has 17 amino acids. Germline V gene data show CDR1 as SGHTA and CDR2 as FQGNSA. Trimming pared 5 bases from V and 3 bases from J, leaving 21 bases between. The DNA of the CDR3 is TGTGCCAGCAGCCGTCTCCGACTCATCGACAGGACAGATACGCAGTATTTT. This codes for CASSRLRLIDRTDTQYF.

The chain is built from TRBV5-1 and TRBJ2-2; weak D call: TRBD1 (6 bases). CDR1 and CDR2 from the germline V gene are SGHRS and YFSETQ. CDR3 size: 13 residues. V lost 6 bases and J lost 1, with 7 bases in between. The CDR3 region has the DNA TGCGCCAGCACAGGGGTGAACACCGGGGAGCTGTTTTTT. Amino acids: CASTGVNTGELFF.

This chain links TRBV7-2 with TRBJ2-5, with 10 positions matching TRBD1. The CDR3 covers 13 residues. Germline V CDR1 and CDR2: SGHTA, FQGNSA. J was trimmed by 4 bases and V by 8 bases; bases with no gene match: 4. The CDR3 DNA follows: TGTGCCAGCGGGAGGACAGGGGGAGAGACCCAGTACTTC. As protein: CASGRTGGETQYF.

The V gene is TRBV19, the J gene TRBJ2-6; TRBD1 matches at 7 bases. Trimming took 3 bases from V and 0 from J; bases not matched to a gene: 5. The CDR3 is 17 amino acids. CDR1 is LNHDA and CDR2 is SQIVND in the germline V gene (reference sequence). CDR3 loop: CASSIRDSSSGANVLTF. The CDR3 DNA sequence: TGTGCCAGTAGTATCCGGGACAGCTCCTCTGGGGCCAACGTCCTGACTTTC.

The chain carries TRBV19 and TRBJ1-1, with D possibly matching TRBD1 (5 bases). The germline V gene has CDR1 LNHDA and CDR2 SQIVND (reference sequence). This CDR3 is 15 amino acids long. Trimming took 5 bases from V and 6 from J, leaving 19 bases between them. This chain's CDR3 is CASSELGTAHPEAFF. The CDR3 nucleotides read TGTGCCAGTAGTGAACTAGGGACTGCCCACCCTGAAGCTTTCTTT. The full variable domain, its missing parts supplied by reference TRBV19 and TRBJ1-1, is DGGITQSPKYLFRKEGQNVTLSCEQNLNHDAMYWYRQDPGQGLRLIYYSQIVNDFQKGDIAEGYSVSREKKESFPLTVTSAQKNPTAFYLCASSELGTAHPEAFFGQGTRLTVV.

The rearrangement uses TRBV10-3 and TRBJ1-6; D is uncertain. This CDR3 is 15 amino acids long. V was cut by 0 bases and J by 7 bases, with 10 bases left in between. The germline V gene has CDR1 ENHRY and CDR2 SYGVKD. The CDR3, as DNA: TGTGCCATCAGTGAGTCGAACAGCTTGAATTCACCCCTCCACTTT. It specifies CAISESNSLNSPLHF.

V usage is TRBV19 and J usage is TRBJ2-2; TRBD1 matches at 8 bases. CDR1 is LNHDA, CDR2 SQIVND, per germline (reference sequence). Unmatched junction bases numbered 1, after V lost 3 bases and J lost 1 base. This CDR3 has 15 amino acids. The CDR3 region is CASSIGQGNTGELFF. CDR3 nucleotide sequence: TGTGCCAGTAGTATTGGACAGGGGAACACCGGGGAGCTGTTTTTT.

On this clone itself: The CDR3 end shows no conserved phenylalanine or tryptophan, and so a read error is likely. Because the CDR3's place on the DNA is in doubt, the DNA is left out and the CDR3 is given as listed by TCRdb. The rearrangement joins TRBV6-1 to TRBJ1-2. The germline gives CDR1 MNHNS, CDR2 SASEGT. The CDR3 has 11 residues if both end residues are counted. This CDR3 is CASSIPGSIRV.

This chain connects TRBV5-5 to TRBJ2-2; 11 bases are shared with TRBD1. The V gene's germline CDR1 is SGHKS and CDR2 YYEKEE (reference sequence). The CDR3 sequence is 15 residues long. V lost 3 bases to trimming and J lost 5 bases; unmatched junction nucleotides: 3. The CDR3 reads CASSSGQGVTGELFF. The CDR3 DNA is TGTGCCAGCAGCTCGGGACAGGGGGTTACCGGGGAGCTGTTTTTT.

The V and J genes are TRBV5-1 and TRBJ1-4; 9 bases line up with TRBD1. The CDR3 sequence is 15 residues long. CDR1 SGHRS and CDR2 YFSETQ come from the germline V gene. The ends lost 4 bases at V and 7 bases at J; junction bases unmatched: 8. The CDR3 DNA reads TGCGCCAGCAGCATACGGACAGGGGCCGGTGAAAAACTGTTTTTT. Its translation: CASSIRTGAGEKLFF.

CDR3 coding DNA: TGCGCCAGCAGTGAGCTGTACGAGCAGTACTTC. Translating it yields CASSELYEQYF. This chain connects TRBV10-2 to TRBJ2-7; no clear D gene. This CDR3 has 11 amino acids. CDR1 is WSHSY and CDR2 is SAAADI in the germline V gene. V lost 2 bases and J lost 4, with 3 bases in between.

The chain recombines TRBV12-5 with TRBJ1-2, with 9 bases that match TRBD1. V shed 5 bases, J shed 6 bases, and the junction held 7 bases outside the gene matches. CDR1 LGHNT and CDR2 FRNRAP come from the germline V gene. This CDR3 has 14 residues. The CDR3 loop reads CASGTRTGENGYTF. CDR3 nucleotides: TGTGCTAGTGGTACGCGGACAGGGGAGAATGGCTACACCTTC.

The chain couples TRBV6-6 to TRBJ2-7; 13 bases are a match to TRBD2. V lost 6 bases, J lost 7 bases, and 6 bases stayed unmatched. In germline, CDR1 is MNHNY, CDR2 SVGAGI (reference sequence). The CDR3 contains 14 residues. The CDR3 region has the DNA TGTGCCAGCAGGGGACTAGCGGGGCCTAGGGAGCAGTACTTC. This encodes CASRGLAGPREQYF.

This clone was recorded only once. The chain is built from TRBV19 and TRBJ2-5; TRBD1 is a possible D gene (6 bases). Germline V gene data show CDR1 as LNHDA and CDR2 as SQIVND (reference sequence). The CDR3 runs to 13 residues. Trimming left V 3 bases short and J 3 bases short, with 8 bases between. The CDR3 is CASSITGKETQYF. The CDR3 region has the DNA TGTGCCAGTAGTATCACAGGGAAAGAGACCCAGTACTTC.